This T cell receptor (beta chain) was captured in a study of cytomegalovirus exposure and HLA in healthy donors. Study-level results: TCR beta sequences numbering 16,951 were associated with HLA alleles at 0.05 false discovery rate in a later analysis.

PCR employed 60 Vbeta and 13 Jbeta primers. Data came from immunoSEQ multiplex PCR; TCRdb stores just in-frame clones and leaves some out. This sample has 110,000 to 150,000 clones, with approximately 80% found just once. The CDR3 is 15 amino acids. Germline V lookup: CDR1 SGHTA, CDR2 FQGNSA. V shed 5 bases, J shed 0 bases, and the junction held 6 bases outside the gene matches. For this clone: No antigen is known for it.

The material sequenced was PBMCs. The origin of this receptor is an older woman in good health and CMV-seropositive. The genes are TRBV7-2 and TRBJ2-7; 8 positions match TRBD2. The CDR3 loop is CASSQREGPSYEQYF. Here the CDR3 DNA reads TGTGCCAGCAGCCAACGGGAGGGGCCCTCCTACGAGCAGTACTTC. The full variable domain, rest sourced from reference TRBV7-2 and TRBJ2-7, is GAGVSQSPSNKVTEKGKDVELRCDPISGHTALYWYRQSLGQGLEFLIYFQGNSAPDKSGLPSDRFSAERTGGSVSTLTIQRTQQEDSAVYLCASSQREGPSYEQYFGPGTRLTVT.